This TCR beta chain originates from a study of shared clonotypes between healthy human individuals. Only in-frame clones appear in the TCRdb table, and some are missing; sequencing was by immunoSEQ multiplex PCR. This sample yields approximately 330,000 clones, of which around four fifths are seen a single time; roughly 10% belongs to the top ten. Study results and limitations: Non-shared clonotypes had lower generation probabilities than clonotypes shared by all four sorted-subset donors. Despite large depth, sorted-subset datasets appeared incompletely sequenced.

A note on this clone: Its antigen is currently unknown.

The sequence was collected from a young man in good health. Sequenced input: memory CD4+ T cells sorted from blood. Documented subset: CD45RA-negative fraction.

CDR3 sequence (DNA): TGTGCCAGCTCACCCTCGTCTAACTATGGCTACACCTTC. Translation: CASSPSSNYGYTF. The genes are TRBV18 and TRBJ1-2; D ambiguous. V lost 3 bases, J lost 0 bases, and 5 bases lay in between. Germline lookup yields CDR1 KGHSH and CDR2 LQKENI. The CDR3 is 13 amino acids. Together with reference TRBV18 and TRBJ1-2, the CDR3 gives the full variable domain: NAGVMQNPRHLVRRRGQEARLRCSPMKGHSHVYWYRQLPEEGLKFMVYLQKENIIDESGMPKERFSAEFPKEGPSILRIQQVVRGDSAAYFCASSPSSNYGYTFGSGTRLTVV.